This record concerns one TCR beta chain sequence. Libraries were prepared by immunoSEQ multiplex PCR; TCRdb keeps only in-frame clonotypes and omits some of them. The table includes around 110,000 clones, approximately 90% detected once. From germline, CDR1 is SGHRS and CDR2 YFSETQ. V was cut by 5 bases and J by 3 bases, with 21 bases left in between. The CDR3 extends over 16 amino acids. This entry is derived from a study of control samples from healthy donors and cancer patients. The chain has TRBV5-1 and TRBJ2-7, with D perhaps matching TRBD1 or TRBD2 (5 bases each). The sequenced sample consisted of PBMCs. The TCR comes from a woman aged 45-65 years with colorectal cancer. This chain's CDR3 is CASRELGPAAHYEQYF. CDR3 nucleotides: TGCGCCAGCAGGGAGTTGGGACCCGCCGCGCACTACGAGCAGTACTTC. Using reference TRBV5-1 and TRBJ2-7 for the parts outside the CDR3, the full variable domain is KAGVTQTPRYLIKTRGQQVTLSCSPISGHRSVSWYQQTPGQGLQFLFEYFSETQRNKGNFPGRFSGRQFSNSRSEMNVSTLELGDSALYLCASRELGPAAHYEQYFGPGTRLTVT.